The 25 T cell receptor beta chains below come from one sample, sequenced in a study of blood T cell repertoires in COVID-19 (dated by TCRdb to 2020 to 2022). Libraries were built with the immunoSEQ multiplex PCR assay. The immuneACCESS repertoire file appears here via TCRdb, limited to in-frame rearrangements. These files lack a portion of the clones; in checked studies, under half of the deficit traces to unresolved V genes, and the cause of the others is not known. Within this sample are approximately 50,000 clones, with approximately 86% of them counted one time only. Under 3% of the sample belongs to the ten largest clones. The specimen was peripheral blood. The receptors were sampled from a woman of 80 years or more with acute or convalescent COVID-19.

The V gene is TRBV29-1, the J gene TRBJ2-7; maybe TRBD1 (6 bases). The CDR3 loop spans 13 amino acids. Trimming took 7 bases from V and 0 from J, leaving 13 bases between them. The germline gives CDR1 SQVTM, CDR2 ANQGSEA. CDR3 amino acids: CSGWDTRSYEQYF. The CDR3 DNA reads TGCAGCGGCTGGGACACCCGCTCCTACGAGCAGTACTTC.

The J gene is TRBJ1-2, the V gene TRBV2; TRBD1 agrees at 7 bases. The CDR3 has 13 residues. The J segment lost 5 bases and the V segment lost 7 bases, leaving 7 bases of the junction unmatched. CDR1 and CDR2 from the germline V gene are SNHLY and FYNNEI. CDR3 sequence (DNA): TGTGCCAGCATAACGCAGGGGGAATATGGCTACACCTTC. Translated: CASITQGEYGYTF.

V is TRBV27 and J is TRBJ1-2; TRBD1 matches at 8 bases. CDR1 and CDR2 from the germline V gene are MNHEY and SMNVEV (reference sequence). The CDR3 runs 15 residues. V shed 2 bases and J 4 bases; nucleotides not matched to a gene: 6. For the CDR3, the DNA is TGTGCCAGCAGTTTAACCGGGACAGGACCCTATGGCTACACCTTC. It encodes CASSLTGTGPYGYTF.

V is TRBV19 and J is TRBJ2-2; D gene uncertain. The CDR3 extends over 15 amino acids. Trimming took off 1 base at V and 1 base at J, with 7 bases between the two ends. CDR1 is LNHDA and CDR2 is SQIVND in the germline V gene (reference sequence). The CDR3 reads CASSIGQVNTGELFF. For the CDR3, the DNA is TGTGCCAGTAGTATAGGTCAGGTGAACACCGGGGAGCTGTTTTTT.

This clone was seen a single time. V and J are TRBV9 and TRBJ2-5, with TRBD1 identical over 10 bases. Germline CDR1 is SGDLS and CDR2 is YYNGEE. The CDR3 spans 16 residues. The J segment lost 2 bases and the V segment lost 4 bases, leaving 8 bases of the junction unmatched. The DNA of the CDR3 is TGTGCCAGCAGCCCTCACACGGGACAGGGGCAAGAGACCCAGTACTTC. Amino acid sequence: CASSPHTGQGQETQYF.

The chain couples TRBV6-2 or TRBV6-3 to TRBJ2-3, with 13 positions matching TRBD2. Germline V gene data show CDR1 as MNHEY and CDR2 as SVGEGT. The trim removed 2 bases at V and 8 bases at J, leaving 7 bases unmatched. This CDR3 spans 16 amino acids. CDR3 DNA: TGTGCCAGCAGTTACGCGACTAGCGGGGGGAAAGGTACGCAGTATTTT. It is translated as CASSYATSGGKGTQYF.

The rearrangement joins TRBV18 to TRBJ2-2, with 9 bases identical to TRBD1. The junction had 4 bases not matched to a gene; V was cut back by 1 base and J by 7 bases. The CDR3 extends over 15 amino acids. Germline CDR1 and CDR2: KGHSH and LQKENI. CDR3 sequence: CASSPRDRADGELFF. CDR3 bases: TGTGCCAGCTCACCACGGGACAGGGCGGACGGGGAGCTGTTTTTT.

This chain links TRBV2 with TRBJ1-2; weak D call: TRBD1 (6 bases). Germline loops: CDR1 SNHLY, CDR2 FYNNEI. This CDR3 has 14 amino acids. V was clipped by 1 base and J by 7 bases, with 13 bases between them. CDR3: CASSEGRGSSGYTF. CDR3 bases: TGTGCCAGCAGTGAAGGCAGGGGCTCCAGTGGCTACACCTTC.

This chain uses TRBV7-6 with TRBJ1-2, with 7 nucleotides matching TRBD1. V shed 5 bases and J 3 bases; nucleotides not matched to a gene: 6. The CDR3 contains 14 residues. The germline V gene encodes CDR1 SGHVS and CDR2 FNYEAQ. This CDR3 is CASSPQGDYYGYTF. As DNA, the CDR3 is TGTGCCAGCAGCCCTCAGGGGGACTACTATGGCTACACCTTC.

The rearrangement links TRBV5-8 to TRBJ1-5, with unresolved D. Germline lookup yields CDR1 SGHTS and CDR2 YDEGEE. The germline V and J ends were trimmed by 0 bases and 3 bases, with 16 bases remaining between them. The CDR3 contains 17 residues. This chain's CDR3 is CASSLVFQTNYNQPQHF. The CDR3, as DNA: TGTGCCAGCAGCTTGGTATTTCAGACGAACTACAATCAGCCCCAGCATTTT.

The chain is built from TRBV5-1 and TRBJ2-5, with D possibly matching TRBD2 (5 bases). V was shortened by 1 base and J by 2 bases, with 9 bases between the two germline ends. Germline CDR1 is SGHRS and CDR2 is YFSETQ. The CDR3 spans 14 residues. The CDR3 bases are TGCGCCAGCAGCTTGAATTCGGGGCAAGAGACCCAGTACTTC. It translates to CASSLNSGQETQYF. The full variable domain, with the rest looked up from reference TRBV5-1 and TRBJ2-5, is KAGVTQTPRYLIKTRGQQVTLSCSPISGHRSVSWYQQTPGQGLQFLFEYFSETQRNKGNFPGRFSGRQFSNSRSEMNVSTLELGDSALYLCASSLNSGQETQYFGPGTRLLVL.

This chain joins TRBV5-1 and TRBJ2-7, with unresolved D. The CDR3 consists of 14 residues. Germline V gives CDR1 SGHRS, CDR2 YFSETQ. V was shortened by 1 base and J by 2 bases, with 10 bases between the two germline ends. CDR3 loop: CASSLTSGTYEQYF. In DNA form, the CDR3 reads TGCGCCAGCAGCTTGACATCAGGAACCTACGAGCAGTACTTC.

The genes are TRBV18 and TRBJ1-1, with a weak D call TRBD1 (5 bases). CDR3 length: 15 residues. Per the germline V gene, CDR1 is KGHSH and CDR2 is LQKENI. The V end was cut by 0 bases, the J end by 4 bases, with 12 bases between. The CDR3 DNA reads TGTGCCAGCTCACCACCGGCCAGGGAGGGCACTGAAGCTTTCTTT. Its translation is CASSPPAREGTEAFF.

V and J are TRBV6-5 and TRBJ2-2; TRBD1 agrees at 7 bases. This CDR3 region has 14 residues. Losses at the gene ends were 7 bases for V and 3 bases for J; bases not matched to a gene: 5. CDR1 is MNHEY, CDR2 SVGAGI, per germline. Here the CDR3 reads CASNGQGDTGELFF. CDR3 bases: TGTGCCAGCAACGGGCAGGGGGACACCGGGGAGCTGTTTTTT.

V is TRBV2 and J is TRBJ1-6; a possible D gene is TRBD1 (5 bases). CDR3 size: 17 residues. Germline CDR1 is SNHLY and CDR2 is FYNNEI. V was pared by 2 bases and J by 10 bases, with 21 bases between. CDR3 sequence (DNA): TGTGCCAGCAGTGAAAGGCAGGGAAGAGGACCTGGGTCACCCCTCCACTTT. Translation: CASSERQGRGPGSPLHF.

CDR3 sequence: CASSEAGGTQYF. In DNA, the CDR3 is TGCGCCAGCAGCGAAGCGGGAGGAACGCAGTATTTT. The rearrangement links TRBV4-1 to TRBJ2-3, with 9 positions matching TRBD2. This CDR3 contains 12 residues. The V segment lost 5 bases and the J segment 9 bases; nucleotides outside the gene matches: 3. The germline gives CDR1 MGHRA, CDR2 YSYEKL.

This chain uses TRBV30 with TRBJ2-1; D is perhaps TRBD2 (7 bases). The CDR3 length is 15 residues. Per germline, CDR1 GTSNPN and CDR2 SVGIG (reference sequence). The V end was cut by 2 bases, the J end by 2 bases, with 13 bases between. The CDR3 DNA is TGTGCCTGGAGTAAAGGCGGGGGCACCTACAATGAGCAGTTCTTC. Its protein is CAWSKGGGTYNEQFF.

The V and J genes are TRBV19 and TRBJ2-3; 14 bases are a match to TRBD2. Trimming removed 1 base from V and 0 bases from J; junction bases left unmatched: 3. Germline V gene data show CDR1 as LNHDA and CDR2 as SQIVND (reference sequence). The CDR3 runs 18 residues. CDR3 DNA: TGTGCCAGTAGTATAGCGACTAGCGGGGGGGGGAGCACAGATACGCAGTATTTT. Its protein is CASSIATSGGGSTDTQYF.

The chain carries TRBV27 and TRBJ1-2; D gene unclear. From germline, CDR1 is MNHEY and CDR2 SMNVEV (reference sequence). The V and J ends lost 5 bases and 2 bases respectively, with 15 bases between them. There are 15 residues in the CDR3. CDR3 nucleotides: TGTGCCAGCAGTGCCCCCCAGGAGGGAAACTATGGCTACACCTTC. Translating gives CASSAPQEGNYGYTF.

In its sample, this clone was seen once. The CDR3 sequence is CASSFELHYEQYF. As DNA, the CDR3 is TGTGCCAGCAGTTTTGAGCTCCACTACGAGCAGTACTTC. This chain connects TRBV12-3 or TRBV12-4 to TRBJ2-7; D call uncertain. Trimming stripped 3 bases from V and 3 bases from J, with 9 bases between. This CDR3 has 13 amino acids.

The V and J genes are TRBV5-4 and TRBJ2-7; TRBD2 agrees at 10 bases. Unmatched junction bases numbered 11, after V lost 4 bases and J lost 7 bases. The germline gives CDR1 SGHNT, CDR2 YYREEE (reference sequence). This CDR3 has 15 amino acids. CDR3 sequence reads: CASSPLAGGPGEQYF. The CDR3 nucleotides are TGTGCCAGCAGCCCCTTAGCGGGGGGCCCCGGAGAGCAGTACTTC.

The chain uses TRBV11-3 and TRBJ1-1, with no clear D. V lost 1 base, J lost 3 bases, and 6 bases lay in between. This CDR3 spans 13 amino acids. Germline V CDR1 and CDR2: SGHNT, YENEEA. This CDR3 reads CASSLGTDTEAFF. CDR3 sequence (DNA): TGTGCCAGCAGCTTAGGAACAGACACTGAAGCTTTCTTT.

The chain joins TRBV5-4 to TRBJ2-3; 7 nucleotides match TRBD2. V trimming: 4 bases; J trimming: 1 base; junction bases outside the gene matches: 12. In germline, CDR1 is SGHNT, CDR2 YYREEE (reference sequence). The CDR3 totals 17 residues. The CDR3 DNA sequence: TGTGCCAGCAGCCTTACTAGCGTTTGGGGTGGCACAGATACGCAGTATTTT. It encodes CASSLTSVWGGTDTQYF. The complete variable domain, with remaining parts taken from reference TRBV5-4 and TRBJ2-3, reads ETGVTQSPTHLIKTRGQQVTLRCSSQSGHNTVSWYQQALGQGPQFIFQYYREEENGRGNFPPRFSGLQFPNYSSELNVNALELDDSALYLCASSLTSVWGGTDTQYFGPGTRLTVL.

The sample holds one count of this clone. The chain uses TRBV11-2 and TRBJ2-5, with D possibly being TRBD2 (5 bases). Germline assignment: CDR1 SGHAT and CDR2 FQNNGV. This CDR3 region has 14 residues. The V gene lost 3 bases and the J gene lost 4 bases, with 12 bases spanning the gap. The CDR3 DNA follows: TGTGCCAGCAGCTTCGGGCTAGCTGGAGAGACCCAGTACTTC. Protein: CASSFGLAGETQYF.

This chain connects TRBV5-6 to TRBJ2-5; 7 bases are a match to TRBD1. V gave up 3 bases and J gave up 5 bases; unmatched junction bases: 7. The CDR3 is made up of 14 amino acids. Per germline, CDR1 SGHDT and CDR2 YYEEEE. The CDR3 spells CASSSQGTRETQYF. CDR3 bases: TGTGCCAGCAGCTCACAGGGGACACGGGAGACCCAGTACTTC.